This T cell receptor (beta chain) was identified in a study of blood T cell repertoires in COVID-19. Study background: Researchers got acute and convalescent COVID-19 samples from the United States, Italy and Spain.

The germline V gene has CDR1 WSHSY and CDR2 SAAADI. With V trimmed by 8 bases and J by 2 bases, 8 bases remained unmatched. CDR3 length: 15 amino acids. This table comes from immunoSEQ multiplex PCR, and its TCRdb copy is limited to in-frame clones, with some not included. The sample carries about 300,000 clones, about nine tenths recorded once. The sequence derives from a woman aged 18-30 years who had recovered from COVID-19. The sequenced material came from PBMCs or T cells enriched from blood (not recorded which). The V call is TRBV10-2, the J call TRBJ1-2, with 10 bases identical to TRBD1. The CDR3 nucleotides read TGCGCCAGCCGCCCCGGACAGGGGGAAAACTATGGCTACACCTTC. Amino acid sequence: CASRPGQGENYGYTF.